These T cell receptor beta chains were read from a single sample in a study of cytomegalovirus exposure and HLA in healthy donors. Only in-frame clones appear in the TCRdb table, and some are missing; sequencing was by immunoSEQ multiplex PCR. The table has just under 75,000 clones, roughly 94% seen once. Sample: PBMCs. Receptors were obtained from a woman aged 18 to 35 in good health and CMV-seropositive. Both conserved end residues are trimmed from each CDR3. Size values are once, few and many counts, or a class for expanded clones, and some rows have none.

J gene | clone size | V gene | CDR3 protein
TRBJ1-2 | - | TRBV28 | ASSLNPGTDYGYT
TRBJ1-1 | once | TRBV5-4 | ASSLMGQVKEAF
TRBJ2-7 | - | TRBV6-5 | ASSHRLAGHEQY
TRBJ2-1 | - | TRBV6-5 | ASSSDSTSSYNEQF
TRBJ2-7 | - | TRBV2 | ASSSDFYEQY
TRBJ1-4 | - | TRBV7-8 | ASSPQDSLLSEKLF
TRBJ2-3 | - | TRBV11-1 | ASSFGGRPGDTQY
TRBJ2-3 | - | TRBV5-1 | ASSLSPGLDLDTQY
TRBJ2-7 | - | TRBV28 | ASTPRLWLQRSSYEQY
TRBJ1-2 | - | TRBV30 | AWSSPGQNYGYT
TRBJ1-2 | - | TRBV18 | ASSPGQINYGYT
TRBJ1-5 | - | TRBV28 | ASSWQVNQPQH
TRBJ1-2 | once | TRBV4-1 | ASSQETGHSGDGYT
TRBJ1-2 | once | TRBV14 | ASSRAQGHYGYT
TRBJ2-4 | - | TRBV27 | ASSSALVAKNIQY
TRBJ2-3 | once | TRBV5-6 | ASSGGDSAWRDTQY
TRBJ2-2 | few | TRBV6-4 | ASSDPDGGPGELF
TRBJ1-1 | - | TRBV6-1 | ASSEARNREAF
TRBJ1-2 | - | TRBV6-5 | ASTHRGQGGYT
TRBJ1-3 | - | TRBV27 | ASSSMSHSGNTIY
TRBJ2-7 | - | TRBV18 | ASSPSGGAYEQY
TRBJ2-7 | - | TRBV19 | ASPSPGTGSSYEQY
TRBJ2-1 | - | TRBV27 | ASSLGGALYNEQF
TRBJ1-6 | - | TRBV6-1 | ASVEGRVVTPLH
TRBJ1-5 | - | TRBV28 | ASSSGTGFRGNQPQH
TRBJ2-3 | - | TRBV2 | ASSENSGGADTQY
TRBJ2-7 | - | TRBV12-2 | ASRLAVPPGTGTYEQY